A single sample is the source of the 17 T cell receptor beta chains below, sequenced in a study of graft-versus-host responses after intestinal transplantation. The antigens of these receptors remain unknown. The protocol was immunoSEQ multiplex PCR, while the TCRdb copy is restricted to in-frame clones and leaves out a portion. The sample includes tens of thousands of clones, 80% to 95% of them seen just once. The material sequenced was unstimulated CD8+ T cells sorted from spleen or lymph node cells, taken before transplant. The receptors originated from a human donor who was the organ donor for an intestinal transplant.

This rearrangement joins TRBV28 to TRBJ2-7; the match to TRBD2 covers 14 bases. Per the germline V gene, CDR1 is MDHEN and CDR2 is SYDVKM. The CDR3 extends over 16 amino acids. Unmatched junction bases numbered 10, after V lost 6 bases and J lost 6 bases. The CDR3 loop is CASSPLGLAGGREQYF. DNA of the CDR3: TGTGCCAGCAGCCCCCTCGGACTAGCGGGAGGTCGCGAGCAGTACTTC.

The V and J genes are TRBV11-3 and TRBJ2-7, with TRBD2 matching 7 bases. This CDR3 has 16 amino acids. CDR1 SGHNT and CDR2 YENEEA come from the germline V gene. Germline trimming cut 2 bases from V and 0 bases from J; bases unmatched to any gene: 7. CDR3 in amino acids: CASSLRVGTISYEQYF. As DNA, the CDR3 is TGTGCCAGCAGCTTACGTGTTGGGACTATCTCCTACGAGCAGTACTTC.

The rearrangement uses TRBV7-9 and TRBJ2-3; D unclear. Germline-derived CDR1 and CDR2 are SEHNR and FQNEAQ (reference sequence). V shed 4 bases and J shed 1 base, with 3 bases lying between them. The CDR3 length is 12 residues. CDR3 residues: CASSSGTDTQYF. The CDR3, as DNA: TGTGCCAGCAGCTCCGGCACAGATACGCAGTATTTT. Drawing the rest from reference TRBV7-9 and TRBJ2-3, the complete variable domain is DTGVSQNPRHKITKRGQNVTFRCDPISEHNRLYWYRQTLGQGPEFLTYFQNEAQLEKSRLLSDRFSAERPKGSFSTLEIQRTEQGDSAMYLCASSSGTDTQYFGPGTRLTVL.

The chain uses TRBV4-2 and TRBJ1-5, with 7 bases aligning to TRBD1. V lost 4 bases to trimming and J lost 11 bases; unmatched junction nucleotides: 8. This CDR3 has 13 amino acids. CDR1 LGHNA and CDR2 YNFKEQ come from the germline V gene. CDR3 coding DNA: TGTGCCAGCAGCCTCAGTACAGGGGCGGCCCAGCATTTT. This encodes CASSLSTGAAQHF.

The J gene is TRBJ2-1, the V gene TRBV9; 7 nucleotides align to TRBD1. This CDR3 comprises 15 residues. Germline lookup yields CDR1 SGDLS and CDR2 YYNGEE. V gave up 4 bases and J gave up 7 bases; unmatched junction bases: 11. The CDR3 loop reads CASSRTLAGGNEQFF. The CDR3 nucleotides read TGTGCCAGCAGCCGAACCCTAGCAGGGGGTAATGAGCAGTTCTTC.

V gene TRBV19 combines with J gene TRBJ1-2; D may be TRBD1 (5 bases). Trimming cost V 10 bases and J 2 bases, with 11 bases left between them. Germline V lookup: CDR1 LNHDA, CDR2 SQIVND (reference sequence). The CDR3 covers 12 residues. The CDR3 sequence is CATQGFNYGYTF. Here the CDR3 DNA reads TGTGCCACCCAGGGTTTCAACTATGGCTACACCTTC.

The chain employs TRBV6-5 and TRBJ1-1; D remains ambiguous. The CDR3 runs 13 residues. Trimming took off 10 bases at V and 4 bases at J, with 16 bases between the two ends. Germline V gene data show CDR1 as MNHEY and CDR2 as SVGAGI. The CDR3 is CATGEQRSTEAFF. In nucleotides, the CDR3 is TGTGCCACCGGGGAGCAGCGGAGCACTGAAGCTTTCTTT.

This sequence joins TRBV27 and TRBJ1-1; D is ambiguous. The CDR3 extends over 14 amino acids. Germline lookup yields CDR1 MNHEY and CDR2 SMNVEV (reference sequence). V lost 3 bases to trimming and J lost 1 base, with 9 bases between them. The CDR3 region is CASSFTGANTEAFF. The CDR3 DNA reads as TGTGCCAGCAGTTTCACGGGTGCGAACACTGAAGCTTTCTTT.

CDR3 DNA sequence: TGTGCCAGCAGTCCGGGACTAGCGGGAGGGCCAGAAGCGGGCACAGATACGCAGTATTTT. Encoded protein: CASSPGLAGGPEAGTDTQYF. The rearrangement uses TRBV2 and TRBJ2-3, with 16 bases identical to TRBD2. Germline lookup yields CDR1 SNHLY and CDR2 FYNNEI. V trimming: 5 bases; J trimming: 1 base; junction bases outside the gene matches: 12. The CDR3 loop spans 20 amino acids.

The CDR3 protein is CASSFWKRGLNTEAFF. The CDR3 DNA sequence: TGTGCCAGCAGCTTCTGGAAAAGGGGCTTGAACACTGAAGCTTTCTTT. The J gene is TRBJ1-1, the V gene TRBV11-2; D possibly corresponds to TRBD1 (5 bases). CDR1 is SGHAT, CDR2 FQNNGV, per germline. V was trimmed by 3 bases and J by 0 bases, leaving 14 bases between them. This CDR3 is built from 16 residues.

The chain employs TRBV7-9 and TRBJ2-3; weak D call: TRBD2 (7 bases). The CDR3 has 16 amino acids. Germline V lookup: CDR1 SEHNR, CDR2 FQNEAQ (reference sequence). V gave up 5 bases and J gave up 0 bases, with 15 bases separating them. The CDR3, as DNA: TGTGCCAGCAGCAACAGGGAGGGATCTAGCACAGATACGCAGTATTTT. It yields the protein CASSNREGSSTDTQYF.

V usage is TRBV4-1 and J usage is TRBJ2-1, with 9 bases fitting TRBD2. The CDR3 covers 16 residues. The V gene's germline CDR1 is MGHRA and CDR2 YSYEKL. The V segment lost 3 bases and the J segment 2 bases; nucleotides outside the gene matches: 5. CDR3 in DNA: TGCGCCAGCAGCCATATAGCGGGAGCCCCCTACAATGAGCAGTTCTTC. Translating gives CASSHIAGAPYNEQFF.

The rearrangement joins TRBV6-4 to TRBJ2-5; tentative D call: TRBD1 (6 bases). Germline V gene data show CDR1 as MRHNA and CDR2 as SNTAGT. V lost 2 bases to trimming and J lost 4 bases, with 17 bases between them. This CDR3 contains 16 residues. The CDR3 DNA follows: TGTGCCAGCAGTGACCCAGGACAGACCCCCCCAGAGACCCAGTACTTC. Translating it yields CASSDPGQTPPETQYF.

The CDR3 sequence is CASSPRNGRTQYF. Written as DNA, the CDR3 is TGTGCCAGCAGCCCCAGAAATGGCCGTACGCAGTATTTT. V and J are TRBV7-2 and TRBJ2-3; D uncertain. Per germline, CDR1 SGHTA and CDR2 FQGNSA. The CDR3 consists of 13 residues. V lost 5 bases and J 8 bases, leaving 14 bases between the germline ends.

The CDR3 DNA reads as TGTGCCAGCAGCTTACCCGCGGGGGAAGAGACCCAGTACTTC. Protein sequence: CASSLPAGEETQYF. This chain joins TRBV5-5 and TRBJ2-5; 7 bases align to TRBD2. Germline V gene sequence: CDR1 SGHKS, CDR2 YYEKEE (reference sequence). This CDR3 is 14 amino acids long. After removal of 2 bases from V and 3 bases from J, the junction contained 4 bases not matched to a gene.

The rearrangement links TRBV19 to TRBJ1-5, with 9 bases fitting TRBD1. V lost 5 bases, J lost 2 bases, and 1 base stayed unmatched. CDR1 is LNHDA and CDR2 is SQIVND in the germline V gene (reference sequence). The CDR3 consists of 14 residues. This CDR3 is CASSWTGGNQPQHF. The CDR3 coding sequence is TGTGCCAGTAGTTGGACAGGGGGCAATCAGCCCCAGCATTTT.

The chain combines TRBV9 with TRBJ2-1, with D possibly being TRBD2 (5 bases). Trimming left V 8 bases short and J 2 bases short, with 14 bases between. Germline CDR1 SGDLS, CDR2 YYNGEE. This CDR3 is 14 amino acids long. The CDR3 sequence is CARRETPAYNEQFF. The CDR3 nucleotides read TGTGCCAGGAGGGAGACCCCCGCCTACAATGAGCAGTTCTTC.